This T cell receptor (beta chain) was identified during a study of blood T cell repertoires in COVID-19. In the original workflow: By means of reference gene primer amplification, nucleated cell counts were estimated. TCRdb's copy holds only in-frame clones and misses some; the assay was immunoSEQ multiplex PCR. V and J calls and clone size are those listed in that table; D and trimming were worked out from the DNA. The sample holds about 120,000 clones, more than 80% seen once. Per the germline V gene, CDR1 is MNHEY and CDR2 is SVGAGI. The CDR3 is 15 amino acids. Trimming removed 0 bases from V and 2 bases from J, with 8 bases in between.

The TCR originated in a man aged 65-85 years with active or convalescent COVID-19. Material: peripheral blood. The V gene is TRBV6-5, the J gene TRBJ2-1; D gene unclear. The CDR3 DNA reads as TGTGCCAGCAGTTACTCGAACTCGCCCTACAATGAGCAGTTCTTC. It is translated as CASSYSNSPYNEQFF.